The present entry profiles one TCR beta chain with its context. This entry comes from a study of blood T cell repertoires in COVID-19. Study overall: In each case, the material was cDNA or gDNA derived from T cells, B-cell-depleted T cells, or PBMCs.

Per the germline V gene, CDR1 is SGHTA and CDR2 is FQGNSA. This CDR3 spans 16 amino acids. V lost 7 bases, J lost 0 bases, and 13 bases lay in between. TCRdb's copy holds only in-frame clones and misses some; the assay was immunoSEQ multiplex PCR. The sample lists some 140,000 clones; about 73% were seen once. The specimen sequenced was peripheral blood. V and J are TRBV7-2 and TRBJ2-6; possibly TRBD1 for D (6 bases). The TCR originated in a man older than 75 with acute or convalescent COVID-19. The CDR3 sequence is CASTSRGGSGANVLTF. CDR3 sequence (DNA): TGTGCCAGCACCTCCAGAGGGGGCTCTGGGGCCAACGTCCTGACTTTC.